This T cell receptor beta chain was retrieved from a study of blood T cell repertoires in COVID-19. In the study overall: PBMCs, B-cell-depleted T cells, or T cells provided the cDNA or gDNA that made up the material.

Libraries were prepared by immunoSEQ multiplex PCR; TCRdb keeps only in-frame clonotypes and omits some of them. The sample lists under 300,000 clones, approximately 82% occurring once. This CDR3 has 15 residues. V dropped 8 bases and J dropped 1 base, with 14 bases sitting between them. From germline, CDR1 is MDHEN and CDR2 SYDVKM. Sample: PBMCs or T cells enriched from blood (not recorded which). The TCR comes from a man between 40 and 49 years old who had recovered from COVID-19. This sequence joins TRBV28 and TRBJ2-2, with D perhaps TRBD1 (6 bases). CDR3 DNA sequence: TGTGCCAGCGGGGGCGTCAGGGAGAACACCGGGGAGCTGTTTTTT. This codes for CASGGVRENTGELFF.